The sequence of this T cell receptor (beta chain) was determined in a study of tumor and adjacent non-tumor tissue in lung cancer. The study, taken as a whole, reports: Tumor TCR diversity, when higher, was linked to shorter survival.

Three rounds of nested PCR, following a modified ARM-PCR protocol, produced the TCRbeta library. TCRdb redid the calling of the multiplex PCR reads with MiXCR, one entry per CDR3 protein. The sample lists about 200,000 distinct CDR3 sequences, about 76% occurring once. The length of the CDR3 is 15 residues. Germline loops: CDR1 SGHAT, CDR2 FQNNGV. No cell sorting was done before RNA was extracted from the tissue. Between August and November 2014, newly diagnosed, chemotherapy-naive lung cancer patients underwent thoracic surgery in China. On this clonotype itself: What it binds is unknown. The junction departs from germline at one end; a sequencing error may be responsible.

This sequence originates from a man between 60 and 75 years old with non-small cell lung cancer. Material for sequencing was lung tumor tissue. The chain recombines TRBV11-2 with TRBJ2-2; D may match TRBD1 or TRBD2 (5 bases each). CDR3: CASSLGVGLTGDLVF. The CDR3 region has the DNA TGTGCCAGCAGCCTAGGGGTGGGTCTAACCGGGGATCTGGTTTTT.